These T cell receptor beta chains were read from a single sample in a study of beta chain features in type 1 diabetes. Using immunoSEQ multiplex PCR, the repertoire was profiled, and TCRdb retains in-frame clones only, with some absent. This table holds 250,000 to 350,000 clones, about 15% found once. The specimen was naive CD4+ T cells from blood. The receptors derive from a man between 18 and 35 years old with type 1 diabetes. CDR3s include the opening cysteine and the closing phenylalanine or tryptophan. The order of the fields is D gene, clone size, J gene, V gene, CDR3 DNA, CDR3 protein. A D gene is named only where the DNA matches it firmly. Size is omitted from some rows. Given values are once, few, many or a class for expanded clones.

d_gene: TRBD1; abundance: few; j_gene: TRBJ1-6; v_gene: TRBV7-9; CDR3nt: TGTGCCAGCAGCTCCCTCACAGGGGGCCTAATAATCCACTTT; CDR3aa: CASSSLTGGLIIHF
d_gene: TRBD2; abundance: NA; j_gene: TRBJ2-7; v_gene: TRBV28; CDR3nt: TGTGCCAGCAGTCTAGCGGGGGCTTTTAACGAGCAGTACTTC; CDR3aa: CASSLAGAFNEQYF
d_gene: NA; abundance: NA; j_gene: TRBJ1-6; v_gene: TRBV7-9; CDR3nt: TGTGCCAGCAGCCGGGAGAGTAATACTAATTCACCCCTCCACTTT; CDR3aa: CASSRESNTNSPLHF
d_gene: NA; abundance: few; j_gene: TRBJ2-7; v_gene: TRBV2; CDR3nt: TGTGCCAGCAGGACTAGTATGGCCTACGAGCAGTACTTC; CDR3aa: CASRTSMAYEQYF
d_gene: NA; abundance: few; j_gene: TRBJ1-6; v_gene: TRBV5-1; CDR3nt: TGCGCCAGCAGACCTCCGGGACATTATTCACCCCTCCACTTT; CDR3aa: CASRPPGHYSPLHF
d_gene: NA; abundance: NA; j_gene: TRBJ2-7; v_gene: TRBV7-9; CDR3nt: TGTGCCAGCAGCTTAGACGGAGGAACCTACGAGCAGTACTTC; CDR3aa: CASSLDGGTYEQYF
d_gene: NA; abundance: NA; j_gene: TRBJ1-1; v_gene: TRBV9; CDR3nt: TGTGCCAGCAGCGTAGAAGGTTTGGCAGGGATGAACACTGAAGCTTTCTTT; CDR3aa: CASSVEGLAGMNTEAFF
d_gene: TRBD2; abundance: NA; j_gene: TRBJ2-2; v_gene: TRBV7-9; CDR3nt: TGTGCCAGCAGCAACGGACTAGCGGGAGCTACCGGGGAGCTGTTTTTT; CDR3aa: CASSNGLAGATGELFF
d_gene: TRBD1; abundance: NA; j_gene: TRBJ2-7; v_gene: TRBV2; CDR3nt: TGTGCCAGCAGTGTCGGACAGGGCCTCTCCTACGAGCAGTACTTC; CDR3aa: CASSVGQGLSYEQYF
d_gene: NA; abundance: few; j_gene: TRBJ2-6; v_gene: TRBV9; CDR3nt: TGTGCCAGCAGCGTCGAAGGGGTCGGGGCCAACGTCCTGACTTTC; CDR3aa: CASSVEGVGANVLTF
d_gene: NA; abundance: NA; j_gene: TRBJ1-5; v_gene: TRBV30; CDR3nt: TGTGCCTGGACCCCCGGACAGATGAATCAGCCCCAGCATTTT; CDR3aa: CAWTPGQMNQPQHF
d_gene: NA; abundance: few; j_gene: TRBJ2-5; v_gene: TRBV30; CDR3nt: TGTGCCTGGTTGCTGGGGGGAGAGACCCAGTACTTC; CDR3aa: CAWLLGGETQYF
d_gene: NA; abundance: few; j_gene: TRBJ2-5; v_gene: TRBV28; CDR3nt: TGTGCCAGCAGGAACAGGGAAGAGACCCAGTACTTC; CDR3aa: CASRNREETQYF